This T cell receptor (beta chain) stems from a study of blood T cell repertoires in COVID-19. Study as a whole: The study drew acute and convalescent COVID-19 samples from the United States, Italy and Spain. Sample material is recorded as cDNA or gDNA derived from T cells, B-cell-depleted T cells, or PBMCs.

The junction had 14 bases not matched to a gene; V was cut back by 6 bases and J by 10 bases. Germline V CDR1 and CDR2: SGHDT, YYEEEE. There are 17 residues in the CDR3. Original data processing: Using reference gene primer amplification, nucleated cell counts were estimated. Method: immunoSEQ multiplex PCR; TCRdb's copy keeps in-frame clones and lacks some. V and J calls and clone size are those listed in that table; D and trimming were worked out from the DNA. The sample yields about 230,000 clones, around 84% seen once. Sequenced sample: peripheral blood. The chain carries TRBV5-6 and TRBJ2-3, with 16 bases lining up with TRBD2. This TCR was sampled from a woman older than 75 with active or convalescent COVID-19. CDR3 residues: CASTPLGTSGGAFSQYF. CDR3 bases: TGTGCCAGCACCCCCCTCGGGACTAGCGGGGGGGCCTTTTCGCAGTATTTT.